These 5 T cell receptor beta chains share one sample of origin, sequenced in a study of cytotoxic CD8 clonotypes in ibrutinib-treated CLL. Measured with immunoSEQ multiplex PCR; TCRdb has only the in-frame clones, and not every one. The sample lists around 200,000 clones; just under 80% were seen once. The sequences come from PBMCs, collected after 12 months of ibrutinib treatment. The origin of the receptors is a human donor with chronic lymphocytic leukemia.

The CDR3 region has the DNA TGTGCCAGTAGTCGGGACAGGGACTCCTACGAGCAGTACTTC. Its translation: CASSRDRDSYEQYF. The chain links TRBV19 to TRBJ2-7; the match to TRBD1 covers 9 bases. Germline assignment: CDR1 LNHDA and CDR2 SQIVND (reference sequence). CDR3 size: 14 residues. V gave up 5 bases and J gave up 0 bases; unmatched junction bases: 2.

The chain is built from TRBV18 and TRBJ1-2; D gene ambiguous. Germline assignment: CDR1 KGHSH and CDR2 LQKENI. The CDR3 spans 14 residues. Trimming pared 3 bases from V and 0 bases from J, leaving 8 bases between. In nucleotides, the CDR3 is TGTGCCAGCTCACCCGACCGGTCTAACTATGGCTACACCTTC. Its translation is CASSPDRSNYGYTF.

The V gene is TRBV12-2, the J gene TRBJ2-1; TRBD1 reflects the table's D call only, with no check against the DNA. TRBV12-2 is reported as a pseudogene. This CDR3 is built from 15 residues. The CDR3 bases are TGTGCAAGTCGCCCTGGACAGGGGGTTGACAATGAGCAGTTCTTC. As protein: CASRPGQGVDNEQFF.

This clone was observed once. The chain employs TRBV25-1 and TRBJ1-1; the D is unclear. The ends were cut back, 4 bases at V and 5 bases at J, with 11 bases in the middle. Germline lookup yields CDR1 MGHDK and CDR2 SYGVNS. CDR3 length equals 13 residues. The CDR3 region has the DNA TGTGCCAGCAGTGCCAGAAGGAGGACTGAAGCTTTCTTT. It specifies CASSARRRTEAFF.

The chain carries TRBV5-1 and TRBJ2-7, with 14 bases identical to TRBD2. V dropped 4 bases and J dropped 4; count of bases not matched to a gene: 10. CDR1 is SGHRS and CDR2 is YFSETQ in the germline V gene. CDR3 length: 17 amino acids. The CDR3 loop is CASSLPPGLAGVYEQYF. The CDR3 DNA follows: TGCGCCAGCAGCCTTCCCCCGGGACTAGCGGGAGTATACGAGCAGTACTTC.